This is a list of T cell receptor beta chains from one sample in a study of T-cell reconstitution after alpha-beta-depleted transplantation in children. Via MiXCR, TCRdb re-called the PCR reads, giving one row per CDR3 protein. This table holds 250,000 to 300,000 distinct CDR3 sequences, 9.5% to 10% found once. The specimen was PBMCs from the stem cell graft donor, collected from the stem cell graft. The receptors stem from a human donor who donated a stem cell graft to a child with SCID. Both conserved end residues are part of each CDR3. D genes are given only for firm matches. Where a row states a size, it is once, few, many or the class of an expanded clone; other rows omit it.

cdr3_aa cdr3_nt clone_size d_call j_call v_call
CASSLEGGNTQYF TGTGCCAGCAGCTTAGAGGGGGGTAATACGCAGTATTTT . . TRBJ2-3 TRBV11-2
CASSSGTGGAYEAFF TGTGCCAGCAGTTCGGGGACAGGGGGCGCGTATGAAGCTTTCTTT few TRBD1 TRBJ1-1 TRBV12-3/TRBV12-4
CASSPTDRVIQGTQYF TGTGCCAGCAGCCCAACCGACAGGGTCATTCAAGGGACCCAGTACTTC few TRBD1 TRBJ2-5 TRBV9
CASSLSWGLAYEQYF TGCGCCAGCAGCTTGTCATGGGGGTTGGCCTACGAGCAGTACTTC . . TRBJ2-7 TRBV5-1
CAISGQGANSPLHF TGTGCCATCAGTGGACAGGGGGCGAATTCACCCCTCCACTTT few TRBD1 TRBJ1-6 TRBV10-3
CASSLVGRTNYEQYF TGTGCCAGCAGCTTAGTGGGACGGACGAACTACGAGCAGTACTTC . . TRBJ2-7 TRBV11-2
CASGSQGYEQYF TGTGCCAGCGGGTCACAGGGCTACGAGCAGTACTTC few . TRBJ2-7 TRBV2
CASTVPGAHYNEQFF TGCGCCAGCACTGTCCCGGGGGCCCACTACAATGAGCAGTTCTTC few . TRBJ2-1 TRBV5-1
CASSLADRSNYGYTF TGCGCCAGCAGCTTGGCCGACAGGTCTAACTATGGCTACACCTTC . . TRBJ1-2 TRBV5-1
CAISEGQGNEQFF TGTGCCATCAGTGAGGGACAGGGGAATGAGCAGTTCTTC many TRBD1 TRBJ2-1 TRBV10-3
CASSQDTGQETQYF TGTGCCAGCAGCCAAGATACGGGGCAAGAGACCCAGTACTTC . . TRBJ2-5 TRBV3-1
CASSLGFGYEQYF TGTGCCAGCAGCTTAGGGTTTGGCTACGAGCAGTACTTC many . TRBJ2-7 TRBV7-2
CATWTGGVGEQYF TGTGCCACCTGGACAGGGGGCGTGGGGGAGCAGTACTTC . TRBD1 TRBJ2-7 TRBV10-3
CASSFILEASYEQYF TGCGCCAGCAGCTTCATATTAGAGGCCTCCTACGAGCAGTACTTC many . TRBJ2-7 TRBV5-1
CASRGTSNTGELFF TGTGCCAGCAGGGGGACATCGAACACCGGGGAGCTGTTTTTT . . TRBJ2-2 TRBV3-1